These 11 T cell receptor beta chains were sequenced from one sample in a study of OX40 agonist ivuxolimab in advanced cancers. The repertoire was sequenced with immunoSEQ multiplex PCR; TCRdb's copy has only in-frame clones and lacks some. The sample consists of 35,000 to 50,000 clones, about 90% of them appearing once. This material consisted of CD4+ or CD8+ T cells sorted from blood, taken in a trial of the OX40 agonist ivuxolimab. These receptors were obtained from an adult with an advanced solid tumor such as melanoma, head and neck, liver or kidney cancer.

The chain recombines TRBV27 with TRBJ1-2, with TRBD1 identical over 7 bases. V lost 9 bases and J lost 4; bases outside the gene matches: 11. Germline CDR1 is MNHEY and CDR2 is SMNVEV (reference sequence). The CDR3 is made up of 14 amino acids. CDR3 sequence (DNA): TGTGCCAGTCGACCAGGGGGTACGGCCTATGGCTACACCTTC. Its protein product is CASRPGGTAYGYTF.

This clone was picked up one time. The chain couples TRBV30 to TRBJ2-7, with unresolved D. Germline V gene lookup returns CDR1 GTSNPN and CDR2 SVGIG (reference sequence). CDR3 length equals 13 residues. V was pared by 2 bases and J by 5 bases, with 13 bases between. The CDR3 DNA reads as TGTGCCTGGAGTCCCTCCAGTCTGCACGAGCAGTACTTC. Translated: CAWSPSSLHEQYF.

The chain joins TRBV27 to TRBJ2-2, with a tentative D call TRBD2 (6 bases). This CDR3 contains 13 residues. Trimming stripped 4 bases from V and 4 bases from J, with 7 bases between. Per the germline V gene, CDR1 is MNHEY and CDR2 is SMNVEV (reference sequence). CDR3 in DNA: TGTGCCAGCAGTTACGGGAGCACCGGGGAGCTGTTTTTT. It codes for CASSYGSTGELFF.

This chain uses TRBV6-1 with TRBJ1-6, with TRBD1 as a possible D gene (6 bases). This CDR3 contains 15 residues. The V end was cut by 3 bases, the J end by 8 bases, with 14 bases between. The V gene's germline CDR1 is MNHNS and CDR2 SASEGT. CDR3 in DNA: TGTGCCAGCAGTGAGAGGGGGGCTGGAGATTCACCCCTCCACTTT. Translated: CASSERGAGDSPLHF.

This clone was seen once. The chain carries TRBV2 and TRBJ2-3; D ambiguous. The CDR3 extends over 12 amino acids. Germline V gene lookup returns CDR1 SNHLY and CDR2 FYNNEI. Trimming removed 8 bases from V and 4 bases from J, with 10 bases in between. CDR3 residues: CASSRIADTQYF. As DNA, the CDR3 is TGTGCCAGCTCGAGGATCGCAGATACGCAGTATTTT.

The rearrangement links TRBV5-1 to TRBJ2-1, with D hard to call. V gave up 0 bases and J gave up 4 bases, with 8 bases separating them. Germline V gene data show CDR1 as SGHRS and CDR2 as YFSETQ. The CDR3 extends over 14 amino acids. The CDR3 loop reads CASSLANSYNEQFF. The CDR3 DNA sequence: TGCGCCAGCAGCTTGGCCAATAGTTACAATGAGCAGTTCTTC.

J is TRBJ1-1 and V is TRBV5-6, with 11 bases matching TRBD1. CDR1 and CDR2 from the germline V gene are SGHDT and YYEEEE. CDR3 length: 13 amino acids. V was pared by 5 bases and J by 5 bases, with 2 bases of the junction left unmatched. CDR3: CASSWDRGTEAFF. In DNA, the CDR3 is TGTGCCAGCAGTTGGGACAGGGGGACTGAAGCTTTCTTT.

V is TRBV2 and J is TRBJ2-2; unclear D gene. CDR1 and CDR2 from the germline V gene are SNHLY and FYNNEI. The CDR3 has 16 amino acids. Trimming left V 0 bases short and J 2 bases short, with 10 bases between. The CDR3 spells CASSEAGLLNTGELFF. CDR3 DNA: TGTGCCAGCAGTGAAGCCGGGCTGTTAAACACCGGGGAGCTGTTTTTT.

In its sample, this clone was seen a few times. The chain is built from TRBV9 and TRBJ1-1; D gene uncertain. The V end was cut by 3 bases, the J end by 1 base, with 7 bases between. The V gene's germline CDR1 is SGDLS and CDR2 YYNGEE. The CDR3 runs to 13 residues. CDR3 sequence (DNA): TGTGCCAGCAGCGAGGGATGGAACACTGAAGCTTTCTTT. It translates to CASSEGWNTEAFF.

The chain links TRBV6-6 to TRBJ2-7; maybe TRBD2 (5 bases). CDR1 is MNHNY and CDR2 is SVGAGI in the germline V gene (reference sequence). Trimming pared 9 bases from V and 3 bases from J, leaving 15 bases between. CDR3 length equals 13 residues. This chain's CDR3 is CASLGENSYEQYF. The CDR3 DNA reads TGTGCCAGTTTGGGAGAGAACAGCTACGAGCAGTACTTC.

This chain joins TRBV6-5 and TRBJ1-1; no clear D. With 2 bases removed from V and 0 bases from J, the gap between germline ends came to 7 bases. The germline V gene has CDR1 MNHEY and CDR2 SVGAGI. This CDR3 contains 14 residues. As DNA, the CDR3 is TGTGCCAGCAGTTACATAGGTTTGAACACTGAAGCTTTCTTT. Protein: CASSYIGLNTEAFF.